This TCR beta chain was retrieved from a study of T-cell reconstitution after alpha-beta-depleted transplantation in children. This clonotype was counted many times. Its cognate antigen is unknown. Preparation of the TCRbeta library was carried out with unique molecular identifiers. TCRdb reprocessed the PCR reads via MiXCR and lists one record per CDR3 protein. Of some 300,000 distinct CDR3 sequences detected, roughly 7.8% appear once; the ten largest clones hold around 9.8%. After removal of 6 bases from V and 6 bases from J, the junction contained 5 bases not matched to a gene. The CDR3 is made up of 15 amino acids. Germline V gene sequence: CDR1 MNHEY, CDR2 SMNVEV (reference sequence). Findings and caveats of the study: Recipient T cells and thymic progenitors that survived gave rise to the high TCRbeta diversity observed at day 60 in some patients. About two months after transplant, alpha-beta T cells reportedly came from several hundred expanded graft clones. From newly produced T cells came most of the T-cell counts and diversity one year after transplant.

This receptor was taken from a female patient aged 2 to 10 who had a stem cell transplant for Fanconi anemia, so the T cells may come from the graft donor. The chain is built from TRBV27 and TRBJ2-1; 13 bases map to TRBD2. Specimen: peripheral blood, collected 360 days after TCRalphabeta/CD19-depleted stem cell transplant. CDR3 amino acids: CASRRLAGGSNEQFF. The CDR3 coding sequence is TGTGCCAGCAGACGACTAGCGGGAGGATCCAATGAGCAGTTCTTC.